A selection of T cell receptor beta chains follows, all from one sample in a study of T cell repertoires in aging, cancer and after chemotherapy. TCRdb ran MiXCR on the multiplex PCR reads and lists one entry per CDR3 protein. The sample comprises roughly 5,800 distinct CDR3 sequences, more than 30% of which are singletons, and over 40% rests with the top ten. The sample consisted of blood. The receptors here all came from a human donor with a blood cancer. Each CDR3 is given with its conserved first and last residue. A D gene is named only where the DNA matches it firmly. Only part of the rows carry a size: once, few, many, or a class if the clone is expanded.

J | V | size | D | DNA | CDR3
TRBJ1-1 | TRBV29-1 | NA | NA | TGCAGCGTTATGGGGGGCCCGAGGGCCAAGAACACTGAAGCTTTCTTT | CSVMGGPRAKNTEAFF
TRBJ1-5 | TRBV10-3 | few | NA | TGTGCCACCCTACAGGGTAGCAATCAGCCCCAGCATTTT | CATLQGSNQPQHF
TRBJ2-2 | TRBV19 | few | NA | TGTGCCAGTAGGCAACGGGAGAACGGGGAGCTGTTTTTT | CASRQRENGELFF
TRBJ1-5 | TRBV6-5 | NA | TRBD1 | TGTGCCAGCAGCAATGACAGGGGTAGCAATCAGCCCCAGCATTTT | CASSNDRGSNQPQHF
TRBJ2-5 | TRBV27 | few | TRBD2 | TGTGCCAGCACACGACTAGCGGGAGGCCAAGAGACCCAGTACTTC | CASTRLAGGQETQYF
TRBJ2-7 | TRBV19 | NA | NA | TGTGCCAGTAGTACAGCAGGGGCAGCGTCCTACGAGCAGTACTTC | CASSTAGAASYEQYF
TRBJ2-1 | TRBV19 | NA | NA | TGTGCCTGTAGCGGGACAGGGTACAATGAGCAGTTCTTC | CACSGTGYNEQFF
TRBJ2-7 | TRBV27 | few | NA | TGTGCCAGCAGTTTATCCGGACACCCAACATACGAGCAGTACTTC | CASSLSGHPTYEQYF
TRBJ2-1 | TRBV7-9 | NA | NA | TGTGCCAGCAGCTTATCTACTCCCGGGGACTACAATGAGCAGTTCTTC | CASSLSTPGDYNEQFF
TRBJ2-1 | TRBV27 | few | TRBD2 | TGTGCCACCATAGCGGGTGCACGTTACAATGAGCAGTTCTTC | CATIAGARYNEQFF
TRBJ2-1 | TRBV6-6 | medium-sized | NA | TGTGCCAGCACCGCCCGCGATGAGCAGTTCTTC | CASTARDEQFF
TRBJ2-2 | TRBV21-1 | NA | NA | TGTGCCAGCAGCATCTCGACTTACACCGGGGAGCTGTTTTTT | CASSISTYTGELFF
TRBJ2-5 | TRBV19 | few | NA | TGTGCCAGTAGTATTGACGTCTCAGAGACCCAGTACTTC | CASSIDVSETQYF
TRBJ1-1 | TRBV12-3/TRBV12-4 | NA | TRBD1 | TGTGCCAGCAGAATACAGGGGGAGCTCGAAGCTTTCTTT | CASRIQGELEAFF
TRBJ1-5 | TRBV6-5 | NA | NA | TGTGCCAGCAGTTCGGTAGGCAGCAATCAGCCCCAGCATTTT | CASSSVGSNQPQHF
TRBJ2-1 | TRBV6-4 | NA | NA | TGTGCCAGCACCCGGGACTGGGGGGTCGGTGAGCAGTTCTTC | CASTRDWGVGEQFF
TRBJ2-2 | TRBV10-3 | few | NA | TGTGCCTCCAAATCACGAGAAGCGAACACCGGGGAGCTGTTTTTT | CASKSREANTGELFF
TRBJ1-4 | TRBV15 | NA | NA | TGTGCCACCAGCAGAGATTTCTCGTCCGTATCGTTTTTT | CATSRDFSSVSFF
TRBJ1-2 | TRBV19 | NA | NA | TGTGCCAGTAGTATCCAGACGGGGGCGAACTATGGCTACACCTTC | CASSIQTGANYGYTF
TRBJ2-7 | TRBV12-3/TRBV12-4 | few | NA | TGTGCCAGCAGTACGGGACTTACTGGCGAGCAGTACTTC | CASSTGLTGEQYF
TRBJ2-7 | TRBV6-1 | few | TRBD1 | TGTGCCAGCAGTCGGGACAGAACCTACGAGCAGTACTTC | CASSRDRTYEQYF
TRBJ2-1 | TRBV27 | NA | NA | TGTGCCAGCAGTTTATCAGCGGTTAGCTCCTACAATGAGCAGTTCTTC | CASSLSAVSSYNEQFF
TRBJ2-7 | TRBV19 | NA | NA | TGTGCCAGTAGTATTTATCTGGGGGCCAACTACGAGCAGTACTTC | CASSIYLGANYEQYF
TRBJ2-1 | TRBV6-5 | NA | NA | TGTGCCAGCCGACCGGTCTCCTACAATGAGCAGTTCTTC | CASRPVSYNEQFF
TRBJ2-1 | TRBV6-2/TRBV6-3 | NA | NA | TGTGCCAGCAGTTACGCCGTGGCAGCCTACGAGCAGTTCTTC | CASSYAVAAYEQFF
TRBJ2-5 | TRBV5-1 | few | TRBD1 | TGCGCCAGCAGGCTACGACAGGGCCAAGAGACCCAGTACTTC | CASRLRQGQETQYF
TRBJ2-6 | TRBV20-1 | NA | NA | TGCAGTGCCCCCGACCCTCGCACTGGGGCCAACGTCCTGACTTTC | CSAPDPRTGANVLTF
TRBJ1-2 | TRBV6-1 | NA | NA | TGTGCCAGCAAGCCAAGCTCCTTCTATGGCTACACCTTC | CASKPSSFYGYTF
TRBJ2-3 | TRBV6-5 | NA | TRBD2 | TGTGCCAGCAGTGCCGGGACTACGCAGGATTTT | CASSAGTTQDF